The 27 T cell receptor beta chains presented below share a single source sample, sequenced in a study of radiotherapy plus CTLA-4 blockade in lung cancer listed by TCRdb under 2018. Receptors were amplified or captured by the immunoSEQ multiplex PCR assay. As stored in TCRdb, this immuneACCESS dataset retains in-frame rearrangements with V and J assigned. A fraction of the clones does not appear; measured against another copy, unresolved V genes explain less than half of the discrepancy, and the remainder lacks a known reason. For this sample there are roughly 90,000 clones; roughly 85% appear just once. The ten biggest clones cover about 23% of the sample. Sequenced here: peripheral blood, sampled from a patient treated with radiotherapy plus ipilimumab. Every receptor here comes from a human donor with non-small cell lung cancer that progressed on radiotherapy plus ipilimumab.

The rearrangement uses TRBV13 and TRBJ2-1, with 13 bases that match TRBD2. Trimming at V came to 5 bases and at J to 6 bases, leaving 10 bases not matched to a gene. CDR1 and CDR2 from the germline V gene are PRHDT and FYEKMQ (reference sequence). This CDR3 is 17 amino acids long. The CDR3 sequence: CASSPVTSGRTGNEQFF. In DNA, the CDR3 is TGTGCCAGCAGCCCTGTGACTAGCGGGAGGACCGGCAATGAGCAGTTCTTC. The full variable domain, with the rest looked up from reference TRBV13 and TRBJ2-1, is AAGVIQSPRHLIKEKRETATLKCYPIPRHDTVYWYQQGPGQDPQFLISFYEKMQSDKGSIPDRFSAQQFSDYHSELNMSSLELGDSALYFCASSPVTSGRTGNEQFFGPGTRLTVL.

The rearrangement joins TRBV5-4 to TRBJ2-6; D gene ambiguous. Germline values: CDR1 SGHNT, CDR2 YYREEE (reference sequence). The CDR3 spans 13 residues. V was cut by 6 bases and J by 0 bases, with 4 bases left in between. For the CDR3, the DNA is TGTGCCAGCATCAACTCTGGGGCCAACGTCCTGACTTTC. Translating gives CASINSGANVLTF. Full variable domain (rest looked up from reference TRBV5-4 and TRBJ2-6): ETGVTQSPTHLIKTRGQQVTLRCSSQSGHNTVSWYQQALGQGPQFIFQYYREEENGRGNFPPRFSGLQFPNYSSELNVNALELDDSALYLCASINSGANVLTFGAGSRLTVL.

Details on this clone: This sample includes further DNA sequences coding for the same CDR3. V usage is TRBV11-3 and J usage is TRBJ2-1, with TRBD1 as a possible D gene (5 bases). The germline V gene encodes CDR1 SGHNT and CDR2 YENEEA. V gave up 5 bases and J gave up 4 bases, with 12 bases separating them. This CDR3 is built from 14 residues. Written as DNA, the CDR3 is TGTGCCAGCAGCCTTGGGCAGGGTTACAATGAGCAGTTCTTC. Protein: CASSLGQGYNEQFF.

The V and J genes are TRBV2 and TRBJ2-1, with 14 bases lining up with TRBD2. The trim removed 8 bases at V and 8 bases at J, leaving 8 bases unmatched. This CDR3 spans 15 amino acids. Germline CDR1 and CDR2: SNHLY and FYNNEI. Here the CDR3 DNA reads TGTGCCAGCTCGGGACTAGCGGGAGCTGGCGATGAGCAGTTCTTC. This gives the protein CASSGLAGAGDEQFF. The variable domain in full, completed from reference TRBV2 and TRBJ2-1, reads EPEVTQTPSHQVTQMGQEVILRCVPISNHLYFYWYRQILGQKVEFLVSFYNNEISEKSEIFDDQFSVERPDGSNFTLKIRSTKLEDSAMYFCASSGLAGAGDEQFFGPGTRLTVL.

The genes are TRBV11-2 and TRBJ2-7; 10 positions match TRBD2. The trim removed 5 bases at V and 6 bases at J, leaving 16 bases unmatched. Germline V gives CDR1 SGHAT, CDR2 FQNNGV. The CDR3 runs to 17 residues. CDR3 bases: TGTGCCAGCAGCCGTTTTGGGCTAGCGGGAGAGATTGGCGAGCAGTACTTC. This codes for CASSRFGLAGEIGEQYF.

This clone was seen more than once but under ten times. The V gene is TRBV18, the J gene TRBJ2-3; no clear D gene. The CDR3 has 13 residues. The germline V gene has CDR1 KGHSH and CDR2 LQKENI. Between the trimmed V and J ends, which lost 3 bases and 11 bases, there was a span of 15 bases. The CDR3 region is CASSPFGGYEQYF. CDR3 in DNA: TGTGCCAGCTCACCTTTTGGTGGTTACGAGCAGTATTTT.

The CDR3 DNA reads TGTGCCAGCAGCGTAGGTCTCCGGGGAGAGACCCAGTACTTC. This codes for CASSVGLRGETQYF. The chain recombines TRBV9 with TRBJ2-5, with D possibly matching TRBD2 (5 bases). The V and J ends lost 0 bases and 4 bases respectively, with 10 bases between them. CDR3 length equals 14 residues. Germline-derived CDR1 and CDR2 are SGDLS and YYNGEE.

The chain recombines TRBV9 with TRBJ1-2, with unresolved D. The CDR3 runs to 9 residues. CDR1 is SGDLS, CDR2 YYNGEE, per germline. Trimming took off 4 bases at V and 8 bases at J, with 3 bases between the two ends. CDR3 protein: CASSPGYTF. The CDR3 DNA is TGTGCCAGCAGCCCGGGCTACACCTTC.

The chain is built from TRBV7-8 and TRBJ2-3; 8 bases are shared with TRBD2. In germline, CDR1 is SGHVS, CDR2 FQNEAQ. This CDR3 is 17 amino acids long. The ends lost 2 bases at V and 5 bases at J; junction bases unmatched: 12. CDR3 protein: CASSLTTGGRYRDTQYF. The CDR3 DNA sequence: TGTGCCAGCAGCTTAACAACTGGCGGGAGGTATAGAGATACGCAGTATTTT.

The gene calls are TRBV5-1 and TRBJ2-2, with D unclear. The length of the CDR3 is 13 residues. The germline gives CDR1 SGHRS, CDR2 YFSETQ. Trimming stripped 0 bases from V and 6 bases from J, with 6 bases between. DNA for the CDR3: TGCGCCAGCAGCTTGGGATCGGCCGGGGAGCTGTTTTTT. The encoded protein is CASSLGSAGELFF.

The J gene is TRBJ1-2, the V gene TRBV9, with TRBD1 matching over 7 bases. The ends lost 0 bases at V and 4 bases at J; junction bases unmatched: 6. Germline CDR1 and CDR2: SGDLS and YYNGEE. CDR3 length: 15 residues. CDR3 amino acids: CASSVEKGGLYGYTF. CDR3 in DNA: TGTGCCAGCAGCGTAGAAAAAGGGGGCCTCTATGGCTACACCTTC.

This chain connects TRBV28 to TRBJ2-3, with a weak D call TRBD1 (5 bases). Between the trimmed V and J ends, which lost 6 bases and 4 bases, there was a span of 17 bases. Germline loops: CDR1 MDHEN, CDR2 SYDVKM. The CDR3 contains 15 residues. In nucleotides, the CDR3 is TGTGCCAGCAGAGGACAAAGCCCAGGGCCAGATACGCAGTATTTT. Residues: CASRGQSPGPDTQYF.

Here the CDR3 DNA reads TGCGCCAGCAGCTTGCTCCCTAGGAGGACAGGGCTGGACGAGCAGTACGTC. This codes for CASSLLPRRTGLDEQYV. This chain uses TRBV5-1 with TRBJ2-7, with 8 bases aligning to TRBD1. V dropped 1 base and J dropped 5; count of bases not matched to a gene: 14. Germline CDR1 and CDR2: SGHRS and YFSETQ. This CDR3 contains 17 residues.

V and J are TRBV6-5 and TRBJ1-1, with TRBD1 identical over 7 bases. The germline CDR1 and CDR2 sequences are MNHEY and SVGAGI. CDR3 length: 16 residues. J lost 1 base, V lost 2 bases, and 7 bases had no gene match. DNA for the CDR3: TGTGCCAGCAGTTACAGGAGACAGGGACAGAACACTGAAGCTTTCTTT. This translates into CASSYRRQGQNTEAFF.

The chain is built from TRBV6-5 and TRBJ2-7; 8 positions agree with TRBD1. This CDR3 contains 12 residues. Trimming cost V 8 bases and J 6 bases; bases outside gene matches: 6. Germline CDR1 MNHEY, CDR2 SVGAGI. CDR3 sequence: CASASGTGEQYV. The DNA of the CDR3 is TGTGCCAGCGCCTCCGGGACAGGCGAGCAGTACGTC.

CDR3 nucleotides: TGTGCCAGCAGGTGGGACCAGAACACTGAAGCTTTCTTT. It codes for CASRWDQNTEAFF. The rearrangement joins TRBV6-6 to TRBJ1-1; weak D call: TRBD1 (5 bases). Germline CDR1 is MNHNY and CDR2 is SVGAGI (reference sequence). Between the trimmed V and J ends, which lost 6 bases and 1 base, there was a span of 9 bases. This CDR3 is 13 amino acids long.

This chain joins TRBV19 and TRBJ2-1; 9 bases line up with TRBD1. Germline V gene lookup returns CDR1 LNHDA and CDR2 SQIVND (reference sequence). The CDR3 runs 13 residues. V lost 8 bases and J lost 4; bases outside the gene matches: 3. The CDR3 DNA reads TGTGCCAGTTGGGACAGGGCGTACAATGAGCAGTTCTTC. Translated, it gives CASWDRAYNEQFF.

As concerns this clone: This sample includes further DNA sequences coding for the same CDR3. The chain combines TRBV7-3 with TRBJ1-5, with D tentatively TRBD1 (5 bases). Germline V gene data show CDR1 as SGHTA and CDR2 as FQGTGA. The CDR3 length is 14 residues. V was cut by 5 bases and J by 4 bases, with 12 bases left in between. CDR3 amino acids: CASSLSGGNQPQHF. DNA for the CDR3: TGTGCCAGCAGCCTCTCGGGGGGAAATCAGCCCCAGCATTTT.

The chain is built from TRBV5-1 and TRBJ2-5, with D hard to call. Germline CDR1 and CDR2: SGHRS and YFSETQ. Trimming removed 1 base at V and 2 bases at J, with 9 bases between. The CDR3 is 14 residues long. Here the CDR3 DNA reads TGCGCCAGCAGCTTGTATTCCACTCAAGAGACCCAGTACTTC. Translated: CASSLYSTQETQYF.

About this clone: Different DNA sequences within this sample yield the same CDR3. This sequence joins TRBV14 and TRBJ2-2; 7 bases align to TRBD2. With 0 bases clipped from V and 5 bases from J, the junction kept 6 bases outside the gene matches. The CDR3 loop spans 16 amino acids. Germline V lookup: CDR1 SGHDN, CDR2 FVKESK. The DNA of the CDR3 is TGTGCCAGCAGCCAAGAGTGGGCGGGAGTGACCGGGGAGCTGTTTTTT. Translating it yields CASSQEWAGVTGELFF.

This chain joins TRBV6-1 and TRBJ2-7; D unresolved. This CDR3 has 14 residues. The germline V gene encodes CDR1 MNHNS and CDR2 SASEGT. V dropped 2 bases and J dropped 1 base, with 9 bases sitting between them. The DNA for the CDR3 is TGTGCCAGCAGTGAATTGGGCCCTTCCTACGAGCAGTACTTC. This sequence encodes CASSELGPSYEQYF.

The V and J genes are TRBV9 and TRBJ2-1; 11 nucleotides match TRBD2. This CDR3 has 16 amino acids. J lost 4 bases, V lost 4 bases, and 7 bases had no gene match. Germline-derived CDR1 and CDR2 are SGDLS and YYNGEE. For the CDR3, the DNA is TGTGCCAGCAGCTCGGGACTAGCGGATAGGTACAATGAGCAGTTCTTC. Translated: CASSSGLADRYNEQFF.

The chain couples TRBV5-4 to TRBJ2-5; 9 bases are shared with TRBD2. V was clipped by 3 bases and J by 4 bases; unmatched bases: 10. In germline, CDR1 is SGHNT, CDR2 YYREEE (reference sequence). This CDR3 contains 16 residues. In nucleotides, the CDR3 is TGTGCCAGCAGCTGGGCCTCCGGAGCGGGGGGAGAGACCCAGTACTTC. Amino acids: CASSWASGAGGETQYF.

The J gene is TRBJ2-2, the V gene TRBV6-5; no clear D gene. The CDR3 extends over 12 amino acids. The V gene's germline CDR1 is MNHEY and CDR2 SVGAGI. With 3 bases removed from V and 3 bases from J, the gap between germline ends came to 2 bases. The CDR3 here is CASSYYTGELFF. Written as DNA, the CDR3 is TGTGCCAGCAGTTATTACACCGGGGAGCTGTTTTTT.

This chain uses TRBV5-4 with TRBJ1-1, with TRBD1 matching 9 bases. CDR3 length equals 11 residues. Looked up from germline, CDR1 is SGHNT and CDR2 is YYREEE (reference sequence). V lost 4 bases, J lost 11 bases, and 3 bases stayed unmatched. The CDR3 nucleotides read TGTGCCAGCAGCCGGACAGGGGTGGCTTTCTTT. This codes for CASSRTGVAFF. Based on the CDR3 plus reference TRBV5-4 and TRBJ1-1, the full variable domain is ETGVTQSPTHLIKTRGQQVTLRCSSQSGHNTVSWYQQALGQGPQFIFQYYREEENGRGNFPPRFSGLQFPNYSSELNVNALELDDSALYLCASSRTGVAFFGQGTRLTVV.

The chain carries TRBV4-2 and TRBJ2-5; D gene uncertain. Per the germline V gene, CDR1 is LGHNA and CDR2 is YNFKEQ. V was trimmed by 0 bases and J by 2 bases, leaving 19 bases between them. This CDR3 region has 18 residues. The CDR3 sequence: CASSQDRDYSSRQETQYF. The DNA of the CDR3 is TGTGCCAGCAGCCAAGATAGGGATTATTCGAGTAGGCAAGAGACCCAGTACTTC.

The chain combines TRBV28 with TRBJ2-5; D might be TRBD1 (6 bases). V lost 8 bases to trimming and J lost 6 bases, with 16 bases between them. This CDR3 spans 13 amino acids. CDR1 and CDR2 from the germline V gene are MDHEN and SYDVKM. DNA of the CDR3: TGTGCCAGCTCCCGGGGTAGGGACAAGACCCAGTACTTC. Translated, it gives CASSRGRDKTQYF.